These 16 T cell receptor beta chains were sequenced from one sample in a study of low-dose radiotherapy and immunotherapy resistance in tumors. Indicated time point: before trial treatment. Covering alpha and beta chains, TRAV- and TRBV-specific primers were used for the first-strand cDNA. TCRs were amplified for roughly 20 PCR cycles with a constant-region primer and V-primer adapter. TCRdb called the reads again in MiXCR, with one record for every CDR3 protein. The sample includes over 55,000 distinct CDR3 sequences, 31% seen only once; the top ten take approximately 12%. Source: PBMCs, taken before treatment. Receptor source: a female donor with ovarian cancer.

At least ten counts were recorded for this clonotype. The gene calls are TRBV4-2 and TRBJ1-1; 7 positions match TRBD1. The CDR3 spans 13 residues. Trimming took 2 bases from V and 11 from J; bases not matched to a gene: 8. Germline CDR1 is LGHNA and CDR2 is YNFKEQ. CDR3 residues: CASSQPGQDEAFF. CDR3 DNA sequence: TGTGCCAGCAGCCAACCAGGACAGGATGAGGCTTTCTTT.

As regards this clonotype: Since a far larger clone is one base different, this is likely a read error. The chain is built from TRBV28 and TRBJ2-1; D not certain. Deletions cut 2 bases from V and 10 bases from J, with 12 bases between. Per germline, CDR1 MDHEN and CDR2 SYDVKM. The CDR3 totals 13 residues. This CDR3 reads CASSLSPTYEQFF. As DNA, the CDR3 is TGTGCCAGCAGTTTAAGCCCTACCTACGAGCAGTTCTTC.

The chain couples TRBV6-2 or TRBV6-3 to TRBJ2-3; D unclear. Per the germline V gene, CDR1 is MNHEY and CDR2 is SVGEGT. There are 11 residues in the CDR3. Trimming left V 6 bases short and J 5 bases short, with 6 bases between. CDR3 sequence reads: CASSPRDTQYF. CDR3 coding DNA: TGTGCCAGCAGCCCTAGAGATACGCAGTATTTT.

Comments on this clonotype: This likely reflects a read error, since a far larger clone is one base away. The genes are TRBV11-1 and TRBJ2-7, with D perhaps matching TRBD2 (7 bases). Germline assignment: CDR1 SGHAT and CDR2 FQDESV (reference sequence). The CDR3 spans 15 residues. The CDR3 DNA reads as TGCGCCAGCAGCTTGGCGGGGGCAGGGGCCTACGAGCAGTACTTC. Translated: CASSLAGAGAYEQYF. The entire variable domain, with the rest obtained from reference TRBV11-1 and TRBJ2-7, is as follows: EAEVAQSPRYKITEKSQAVAFWCDPISGHATLYWYRQILGQGPELLVQFQDESVVDDSQLPKDRFSAERLKGVDSTLKIQPAELGDSAMYLCASSLAGAGAYEQYFGPGTRLTVT.

This clonotype has a count of ten or more. This rearrangement joins TRBV12-3 or TRBV12-4 to TRBJ2-1; TRBD2 might be the D (5 bases). The CDR3 length is 13 residues. Between the trimmed V and J ends, which lost 3 bases and 8 bases, there was a span of 11 bases. The CDR3 nucleotides read TGTGCCAGCAGTTTCGCGGGTTTAGATGAGCAGTTCTTC. This gives the protein CASSFAGLDEQFF.

This clonotype was counted many times. CDR3 loop: CASRTSGGGTGELFF. CDR3 nucleotide sequence: TGTGCCAGCAGGACTAGCGGGGGGGGGACCGGGGAGCTGTTTTTT. The chain combines TRBV6-6 with TRBJ2-2; 14 positions match TRBD2. Germline V gives CDR1 MNHNY, CDR2 SVGAGI (reference sequence). The length of the CDR3 is 15 residues. V gave up 6 bases and J gave up 5 bases; unmatched junction bases: 2.

This clonotype was seen at least ten times. The chain employs TRBV7-2 and TRBJ1-1, with D perhaps matching TRBD1 (6 bases). Germline V gene data show CDR1 as SGHTA and CDR2 as FQGNSA. Trimming left V 6 bases short and J 4 bases short, with 15 bases between. This CDR3 is built from 14 residues. This chain's CDR3 is CASREIRGATEAFF. The CDR3 coding sequence is TGTGCCAGCAGAGAAATACGGGGGGCCACTGAAGCTTTCTTT. The whole variable domain, filled in from reference TRBV7-2 and TRBJ1-1, reads GAGVSQSPSNKVTEKGKDVELRCDPISGHTALYWYRQSLGQGLEFLIYFQGNSAPDKSGLPSDRFSAERTGGSVSTLTIQRTQQEDSAVYLCASREIRGATEAFFGQGTRLTVV.

The J gene is TRBJ1-1, the V gene TRBV27; 9 bases are shared with TRBD1. CDR1 and CDR2 from the germline V gene are MNHEY and SMNVEV (reference sequence). The CDR3 covers 15 residues. V was pared by 5 bases and J by 2 bases, with 6 bases of the junction left unmatched. CDR3 in amino acids: CASSGDRVDNTEAFF. The CDR3 nucleotides are TGTGCCAGCAGTGGGGACAGGGTCGATAACACTGAAGCTTTCTTT.

The chain combines TRBV6-8 with TRBJ2-7; 8 bases map to TRBD1. Germline CDR1 is MNHGY and CDR2 is SAAAGT. Germline trimming cut 6 bases from V and 0 bases from J; bases unmatched to any gene: 1. This CDR3 is 13 amino acids long. This CDR3 is CASRQGGSYEQYF. The CDR3 region has the DNA TGTGCCAGCAGACAGGGGGGCTCCTACGAGCAGTACTTC.

This clonotype was detected many times. The chain couples TRBV6-6 to TRBJ2-7; D ambiguous. The ends were cut back, 2 bases at V and 3 bases at J, with 14 bases in the middle. CDR1 is MNHNY and CDR2 is SVGAGI in the germline V gene (reference sequence). The CDR3 contains 15 residues. The CDR3 region has the DNA TGTGCCAGCAGTTACAGGATTCCCCCCCACTACGAGCAGTACTTC. Translated: CASSYRIPPHYEQYF.

Worth noting for this clonotype: This likely traces to a read error, being one base from a far larger clone. The rearrangement joins TRBV23-1 to TRBJ1-5; 7 bases fit TRBD1. TRBV23-1 is an ORF, and what it does is uncertain. This CDR3 is built from 15 residues. The CDR3 DNA follows: TGTGCCAGCAGCCAACCGAGACAGGGATATCAGCCCCAGCATTTT. This translates into CASSQPRQGYQPQHF.

The chain carries TRBV5-3 and TRBJ2-3, with 12 bases fitting TRBD2. TRBV5-3 is filed as an ORF, its function uncertain. Germline trimming cut 8 bases from V and 9 bases from J; bases unmatched to any gene: 13. This CDR3 has 15 amino acids. The CDR3, as DNA: TGTGCCAGCAGCGAAGGGACTAGCGGGCGATCAACGCAGTATTTT. It translates to CASSEGTSGRSTQYF.

This clonotype was recorded many times. CDR3 residues: CASSQGLVGNTIYF. In DNA form, the CDR3 reads TGTGCCAGCAGCCAAGGACTCGTTGGAAACACCATATATTTT. This chain joins TRBV3-1 and TRBJ1-3; no definite D call. Germline V gives CDR1 LGHDT, CDR2 YNNKEL (reference sequence). Trimming took off 1 base at V and 3 bases at J, with 7 bases between the two ends. CDR3 length: 14 amino acids.

There are many counts of this clonotype. The chain employs TRBV27 and TRBJ1-2; perhaps TRBD1 as D (5 bases). This CDR3 has 16 residues. CDR1 MNHEY and CDR2 SMNVEV come from the germline V gene (reference sequence). The germline V and J ends were trimmed by 8 bases and 5 bases, with 24 bases remaining between them. The CDR3 sequence: CASQSAYGAAWYGYTF. CDR3 nucleotides: TGTGCCAGCCAATCCGCGTACGGGGCCGCTTGGTATGGCTACACCTTC.

This clonotype is labeled medium-sized. The V gene is TRBV28, the J gene TRBJ1-2; D is ambiguous. The CDR3 is 12 residues long. Germline V gene lookup returns CDR1 MDHEN and CDR2 SYDVKM. V dropped 5 bases and J dropped 8 bases, with 12 bases sitting between them. The CDR3 loop is CASSLGPRGYTF. For the CDR3, the DNA is TGTGCCAGCAGTCTGGGCCCGCGCGGCTACACCTTC.

This clonotype was picked up many times. The chain couples TRBV29-1 to TRBJ2-7; 12 nucleotides match TRBD2. V was pared by 5 bases and J by 7 bases, with 6 bases of the junction left unmatched. Germline V CDR1 and CDR2: SQVTM, ANQGSEA. The CDR3 loop spans 13 amino acids. This CDR3 is CSVKTSGSGEQYF. The CDR3 nucleotides are TGCAGCGTTAAGACTAGCGGGAGTGGAGAGCAGTACTTC.